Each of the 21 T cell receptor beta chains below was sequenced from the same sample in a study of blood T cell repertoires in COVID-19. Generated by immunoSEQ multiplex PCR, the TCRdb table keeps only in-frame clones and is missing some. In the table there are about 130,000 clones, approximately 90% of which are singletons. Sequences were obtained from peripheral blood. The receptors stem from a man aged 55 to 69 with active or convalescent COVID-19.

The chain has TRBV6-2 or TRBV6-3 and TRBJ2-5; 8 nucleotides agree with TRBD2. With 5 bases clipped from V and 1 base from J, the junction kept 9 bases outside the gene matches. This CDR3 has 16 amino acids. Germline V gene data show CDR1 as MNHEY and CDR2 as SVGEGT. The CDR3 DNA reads TGTGCCAGCAGTCTCCAGGCGGGGGGCATCCAAGAGACCCAGTACTTC. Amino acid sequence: CASSLQAGGIQETQYF.

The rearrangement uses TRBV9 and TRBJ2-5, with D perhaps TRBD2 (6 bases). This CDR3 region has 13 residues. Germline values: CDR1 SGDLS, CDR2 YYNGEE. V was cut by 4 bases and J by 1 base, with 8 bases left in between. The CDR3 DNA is TGTGCCAGCAGCAACGGGGGCCAAGAGACCCAGTACTTC. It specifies CASSNGGQETQYF.

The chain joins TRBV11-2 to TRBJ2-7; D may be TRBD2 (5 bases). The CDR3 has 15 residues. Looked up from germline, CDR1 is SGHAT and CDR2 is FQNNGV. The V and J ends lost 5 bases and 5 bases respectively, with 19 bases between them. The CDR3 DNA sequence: TGTGCCAGCAGCAACCTAATAACTAGACGCCACGAGCAGTACTTC. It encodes CASSNLITRRHEQYF.

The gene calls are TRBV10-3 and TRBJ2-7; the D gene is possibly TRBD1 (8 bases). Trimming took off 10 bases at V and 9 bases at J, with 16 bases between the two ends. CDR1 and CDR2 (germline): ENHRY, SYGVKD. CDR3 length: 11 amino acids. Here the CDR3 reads CATRQGRGQYF. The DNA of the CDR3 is TGTGCCACCCGACAGGGGAGGGGGCAGTACTTC.

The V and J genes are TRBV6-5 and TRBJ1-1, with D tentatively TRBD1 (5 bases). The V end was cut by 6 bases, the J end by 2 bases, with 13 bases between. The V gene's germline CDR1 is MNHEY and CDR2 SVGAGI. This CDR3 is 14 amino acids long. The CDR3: CASRGTQLNTEAFF. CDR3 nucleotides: TGTGCCAGCAGGGGGACTCAACTAAACACTGAAGCTTTCTTT.

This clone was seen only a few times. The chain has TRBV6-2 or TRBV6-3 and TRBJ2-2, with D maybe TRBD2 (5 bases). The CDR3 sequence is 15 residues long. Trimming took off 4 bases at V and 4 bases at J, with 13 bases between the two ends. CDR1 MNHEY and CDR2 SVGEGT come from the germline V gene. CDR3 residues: CASSFAPRATGELFF. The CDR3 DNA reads TGTGCCAGCAGTTTTGCCCCGCGGGCCACCGGGGAGCTGTTTTTT.

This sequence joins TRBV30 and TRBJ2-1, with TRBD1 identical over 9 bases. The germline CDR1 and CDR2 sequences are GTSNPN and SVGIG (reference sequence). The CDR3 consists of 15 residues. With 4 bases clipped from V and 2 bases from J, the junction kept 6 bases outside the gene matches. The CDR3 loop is CAWTRDRVTYNEQFF. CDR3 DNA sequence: TGTGCCTGGACCCGGGACAGGGTGACCTACAATGAGCAGTTCTTC.

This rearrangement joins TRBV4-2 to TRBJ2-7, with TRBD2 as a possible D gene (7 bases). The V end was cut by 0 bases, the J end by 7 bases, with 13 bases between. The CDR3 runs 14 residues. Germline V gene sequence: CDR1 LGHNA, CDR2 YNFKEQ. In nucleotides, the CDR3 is TGTGCCAGCAGCCAAGATCTGGGAGGGACAGAGCAGTACTTC. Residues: CASSQDLGGTEQYF.

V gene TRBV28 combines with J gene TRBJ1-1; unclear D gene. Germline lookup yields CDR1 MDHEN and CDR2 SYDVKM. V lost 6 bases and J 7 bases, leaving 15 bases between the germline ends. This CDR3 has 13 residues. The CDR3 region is CASRPRAPFEAFF. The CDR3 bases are TGTGCCAGCAGACCAAGAGCGCCTTTTGAAGCTTTCTTT.

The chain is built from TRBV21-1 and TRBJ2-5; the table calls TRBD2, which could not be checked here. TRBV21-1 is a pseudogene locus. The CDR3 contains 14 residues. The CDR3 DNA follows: TGTGCCAGCAGCAAACGAAGCCACCAAGAGACCCAGTACTTC. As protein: CASSKRSHQETQYF.

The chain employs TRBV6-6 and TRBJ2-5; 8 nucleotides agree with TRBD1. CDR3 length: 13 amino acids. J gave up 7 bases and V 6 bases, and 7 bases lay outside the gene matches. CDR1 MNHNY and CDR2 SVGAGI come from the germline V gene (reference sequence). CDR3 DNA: TGTGCCAGCAGATACGGACAGGGAGGGACCCAGTACTTC. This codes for CASRYGQGGTQYF.

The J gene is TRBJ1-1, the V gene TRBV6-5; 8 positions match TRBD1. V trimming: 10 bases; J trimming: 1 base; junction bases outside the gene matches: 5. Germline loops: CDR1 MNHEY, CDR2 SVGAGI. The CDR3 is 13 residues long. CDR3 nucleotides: TGTGCCACCCAGGGGGCCGGGAACACTGAAGCTTTCTTT. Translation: CATQGAGNTEAFF.

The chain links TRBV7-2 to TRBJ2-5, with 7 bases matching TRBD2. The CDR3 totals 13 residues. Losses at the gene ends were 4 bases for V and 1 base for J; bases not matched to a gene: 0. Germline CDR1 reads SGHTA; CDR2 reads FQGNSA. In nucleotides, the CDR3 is TGTGCCAGCAGCTGGACTAGCCAAGAGACCCAGTACTTC. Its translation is CASSWTSQETQYF.

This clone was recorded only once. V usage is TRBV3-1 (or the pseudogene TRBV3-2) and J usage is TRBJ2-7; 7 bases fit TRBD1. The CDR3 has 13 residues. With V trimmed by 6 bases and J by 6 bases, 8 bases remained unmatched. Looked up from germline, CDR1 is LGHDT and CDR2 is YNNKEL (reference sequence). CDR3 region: CASRRQGTGEQYF. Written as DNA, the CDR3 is TGTGCCAGCAGAAGACAGGGAACGGGCGAGCAGTACTTC.

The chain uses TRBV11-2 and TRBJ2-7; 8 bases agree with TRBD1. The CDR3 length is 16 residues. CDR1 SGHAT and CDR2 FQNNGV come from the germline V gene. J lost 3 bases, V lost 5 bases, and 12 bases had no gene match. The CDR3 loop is CASSRTGLIGGYEQYF. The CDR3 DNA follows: TGTGCCAGCAGCCGGACAGGGTTAATAGGGGGCTACGAGCAGTACTTC.

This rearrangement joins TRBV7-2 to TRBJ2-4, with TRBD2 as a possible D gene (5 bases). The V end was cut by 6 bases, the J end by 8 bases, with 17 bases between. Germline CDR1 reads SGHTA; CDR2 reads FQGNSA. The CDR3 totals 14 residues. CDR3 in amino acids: CASSTQPGLYIQYF. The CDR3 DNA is TGTGCCAGCAGTACCCAGCCGGGGTTGTACATTCAGTACTTC.

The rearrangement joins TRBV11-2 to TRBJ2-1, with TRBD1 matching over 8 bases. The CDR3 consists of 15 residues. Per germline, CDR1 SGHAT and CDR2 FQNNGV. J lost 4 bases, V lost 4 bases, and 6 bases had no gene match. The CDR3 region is CASSSTGTGYNEQFF. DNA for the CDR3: TGTGCCAGCAGCTCAACCGGGACAGGTTACAATGAGCAGTTCTTC.

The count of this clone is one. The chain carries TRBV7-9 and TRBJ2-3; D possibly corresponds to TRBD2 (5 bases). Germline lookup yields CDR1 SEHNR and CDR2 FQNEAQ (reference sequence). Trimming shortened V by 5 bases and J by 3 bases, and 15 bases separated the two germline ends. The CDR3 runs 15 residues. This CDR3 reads CASSPLGVETDTQYF. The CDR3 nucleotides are TGTGCCAGCAGCCCCCTCGGGGTTGAAACAGATACGCAGTATTTT. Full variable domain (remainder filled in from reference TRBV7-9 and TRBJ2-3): DTGVSQNPRHKITKRGQNVTFRCDPISEHNRLYWYRQTLGQGPEFLTYFQNEAQLEKSRLLSDRFSAERPKGSFSTLEIQRTEQGDSAMYLCASSPLGVETDTQYFGPGTRLTVL.

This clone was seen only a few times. This CDR3 is CASSVTQVQAGELFF. CDR3 nucleotide sequence: TGTGCCAGCAGCGTAACACAGGTTCAGGCCGGGGAGCTGTTTTTT. The gene calls are TRBV9 and TRBJ2-2; a weak D match, TRBD1 (5 bases). The CDR3 spans 15 residues. The germline CDR1 and CDR2 sequences are SGDLS and YYNGEE. Deletions cut 1 base from V and 6 bases from J, with 13 bases between. Full variable domain (outside the CDR3, taken from reference TRBV9 and TRBJ2-2): DSGVTQTPKHLITATGQRVTLRCSPRSGDLSVYWYQQSLDQGLQFLIQYYNGEERAKGNILERFSAQQFPDLHSELNLSSLELGDSALYFCASSVTQVQAGELFFGEGSRLTVL.

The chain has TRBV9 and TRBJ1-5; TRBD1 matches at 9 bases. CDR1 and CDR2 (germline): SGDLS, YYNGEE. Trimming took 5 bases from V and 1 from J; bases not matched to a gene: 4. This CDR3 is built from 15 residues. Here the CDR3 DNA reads TGTGCCAGCAGTCTCGGACAGGGGAGCAATCAGCCCCAGCATTTT. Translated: CASSLGQGSNQPQHF. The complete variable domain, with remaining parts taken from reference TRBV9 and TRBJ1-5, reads DSGVTQTPKHLITATGQRVTLRCSPRSGDLSVYWYQQSLDQGLQFLIQYYNGEERAKGNILERFSAQQFPDLHSELNLSSLELGDSALYFCASSLGQGSNQPQHFGDGTRLSIL.

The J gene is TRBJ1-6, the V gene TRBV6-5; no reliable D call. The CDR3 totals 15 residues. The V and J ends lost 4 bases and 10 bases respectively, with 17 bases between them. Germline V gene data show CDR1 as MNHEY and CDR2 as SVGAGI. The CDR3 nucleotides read TGTGCCAGCAGTTTAGGTACCGGGTTAGGATCACCCCTCCACTTT. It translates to CASSLGTGLGSPLHF.